This T cell receptor beta chain appears in the sequencing data of a study of human T cells and chemical hapten exposure. Whole-study results and caveats: TCRs at a frequency above 1 in 1000 stayed unchanged with DPC sensitization.

Documented time point: patch test 1, 2 weeks after DPC sensitization. The treatment: therapeutic diphenylcyclopropenone sensitization with weekly scalp DPC. MiXCR, run by TCRdb on the RACE reads, gives a single entry per CDR3 protein. The sample holds roughly 190,000 distinct CDR3 sequences; about a fifth are singletons and the top ten take under 7%. A note on this clonotype: What it binds is unknown.

This TCR was sampled from a woman aged 50 to 60 with alopecia areata. Some clones in this sample may be carry-over from other donors' samples. This material consisted of whole blood, taken in connection with sensitization to the hapten diphenylcyclopropenone (DPC).

In DNA form, the CDR3 reads TGCAGTCTAACTAGGAGCTCCTACAATGAGCAGTTCTTC. Amino acid sequence: CSLTRSSYNEQFF. V and J are TRBV20-1 and TRBJ2-1, with D perhaps matching TRBD2 (5 bases). V shed 8 bases and J shed 0 bases, with 11 bases lying between them. Germline V gene sequence: CDR1 DFQATT, CDR2 SNEGSKA (reference sequence). CDR3 size: 13 residues.